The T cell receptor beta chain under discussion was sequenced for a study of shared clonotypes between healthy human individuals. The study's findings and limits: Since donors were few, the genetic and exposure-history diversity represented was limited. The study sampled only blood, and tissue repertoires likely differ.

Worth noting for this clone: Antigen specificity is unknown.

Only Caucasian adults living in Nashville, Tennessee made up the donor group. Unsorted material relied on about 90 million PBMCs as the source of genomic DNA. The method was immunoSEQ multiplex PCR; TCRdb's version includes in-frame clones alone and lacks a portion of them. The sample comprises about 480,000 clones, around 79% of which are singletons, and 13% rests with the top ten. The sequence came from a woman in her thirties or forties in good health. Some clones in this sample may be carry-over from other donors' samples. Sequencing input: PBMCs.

The CDR3 sequence: CASSLYAQKLNTGELFF. The CDR3 DNA is TGCGCCAGCAGCTTGTACGCCCAGAAATTAAACACCGGGGAGCTGTTTTTT. The rearrangement uses TRBV5-1 and TRBJ2-2, with D uncertain. This CDR3 contains 17 residues. CDR1 SGHRS and CDR2 YFSETQ come from the germline V gene. Trimming shortened V by 1 base and J by 2 bases, and 15 bases separated the two germline ends.